Shown below are 5 T cell receptor beta chains from a single sample sequenced in a study of blood T cell repertoires in COVID-19. Clones were read by immunoSEQ multiplex PCR, and TCRdb kept only the in-frame ones, dropping some. The sample lists tens of thousands of clones; about 84% were seen once. Material: peripheral blood. These receptor sequences come from a woman of 80 years or more with acute or convalescent COVID-19.

V usage is TRBV18 and J usage is TRBJ2-3; TRBD2 agrees at 14 bases. The CDR3 runs 17 residues. V lost 3 bases, J lost 0 bases, and 2 bases stayed unmatched. Germline V gene data show CDR1 as KGHSH and CDR2 as LQKENI. The CDR3 bases are TGTGCCAGCTCACCGGGACTAGCGGGGGTGAGCACAGATACGCAGTATTTT. This gives the protein CASSPGLAGVSTDTQYF.

V gene TRBV3-1 (or the pseudogene TRBV3-2) combines with J gene TRBJ2-2, with 8 bases identical to TRBD1. J gave up 2 bases and V 4 bases, and 6 bases lay outside the gene matches. CDR1 is LGHDT, CDR2 YNNKEL, per germline (reference sequence). The CDR3 consists of 16 residues. CDR3 amino acids: CASSPRTGINTGELFF. In DNA, the CDR3 is TGTGCCAGCAGCCCGAGGACAGGGATAAACACCGGGGAGCTGTTTTTT.

This clone is a singleton in its sample. This CDR3 is CASSPGQGAGELFF. In nucleotides, the CDR3 is TGCGCCAGCAGCCCGGGACAGGGAGCCGGGGAGCTGTTTTTT. The gene calls are TRBV5-1 and TRBJ2-2; 9 bases are a match to TRBD1. Trimming took 4 bases from V and 6 from J; bases not matched to a gene: 4. The CDR3 contains 14 residues. Germline CDR1 and CDR2: SGHRS and YFSETQ.

The V call is TRBV21-1, the J call TRBJ1-1; the table's D call TRBD1 went unverified against the DNA. TRBV21-1 is recorded as a pseudogene. CDR3 length equals 16 residues. The CDR3 region has the DNA TGTGCCAGCAGCAAAGGAGACAACCAAGTTAACACTGAAGCTTTCTTT. Its translation: CASSKGDNQVNTEAFF.

The chain links TRBV5-1 to TRBJ2-7; TRBD1 might be the D (6 bases). This CDR3 comprises 15 residues. CDR1 SGHRS and CDR2 YFSETQ come from the germline V gene. V lost 7 bases, J lost 0 bases, and 17 bases lay in between. The CDR3: CASCPGQPTSYEQYF. The CDR3 DNA is TGCGCCAGCTGCCCAGGACAGCCGACCTCCTACGAGCAGTACTTC.